Below are 16 T cell receptor beta chains sequenced from a single sample in a study of cytomegalovirus exposure and HLA in healthy donors. The PCR contained 60 Vbeta and 13 Jbeta primers. Only in-frame clones appear in the TCRdb table, and some are missing; sequencing was by immunoSEQ multiplex PCR. Among nearly 110,000 clones listed, 82% were seen once. Sequenced material: PBMCs. The source is a young man in good health and CMV-seropositive.

J is TRBJ2-5 and V is TRBV19, with D unresolved. The CDR3 runs 14 residues. Germline CDR1 reads LNHDA; CDR2 reads SQIVND (reference sequence). V shed 1 base and J shed 0 bases, with 6 bases lying between them. The CDR3 loop is CASSIAVNQETQYF. The CDR3, as DNA: TGTGCCAGTAGTATAGCCGTTAACCAAGAGACCCAGTACTTC. Together with reference TRBV19 and TRBJ2-5, the CDR3 gives the full variable domain: DGGITQSPKYLFRKEGQNVTLSCEQNLNHDAMYWYRQDPGQGLRLIYYSQIVNDFQKGDIAEGYSVSREKKESFPLTVTSAQKNPTAFYLCASSIAVNQETQYFGPGTRLLVL.

This clone was counted a single time. This chain links TRBV7-9 with TRBJ1-2, with TRBD1 matching over 9 bases. Germline V gives CDR1 SEHNR, CDR2 FQNEAQ (reference sequence). Trimming at V came to 5 bases and at J to 4 bases, leaving 5 bases not matched to a gene. CDR3 size: 14 residues. CDR3 nucleotides: TGTGCCAGCAGCGCGACGACAGGGGGCTATGGCTACACCTTC. Translated: CASSATTGGYGYTF.

The rearrangement joins TRBV18 to TRBJ1-1; 9 bases align to TRBD1. The CDR3 consists of 13 residues. Trimming took 9 bases from V and 4 from J; bases not matched to a gene: 6. The V gene's germline CDR1 is KGHSH and CDR2 LQKENI. CDR3 nucleotide sequence: TGTGCCAGTACAGGACAGGGGTTCACTGAAGCTTTCTTT. This encodes CASTGQGFTEAFF.

This clone was seen a handful of times. The rearrangement links TRBV5-1 to TRBJ2-5, with 12 bases matching TRBD1. Trimming cost V 3 bases and J 4 bases; bases outside gene matches: 7. CDR3 length equals 16 residues. Germline CDR1 and CDR2: SGHRS and YFSETQ. The CDR3 nucleotides read TGCGCCAGCAGCTCAGGGACAGGGGGCACCGCAGAGACCCAGTACTTC. Amino acid sequence: CASSSGTGGTAETQYF.

The chain has TRBV6-5 and TRBJ1-2; 7 bases line up with TRBD1. Germline values: CDR1 MNHEY, CDR2 SVGAGI. The CDR3 consists of 12 residues. V lost 5 bases and J lost 4; bases outside the gene matches: 1. In DNA, the CDR3 is TGTGCCAGCAGTGAGGGGGCCTATGGCTACACCTTC. Protein sequence: CASSEGAYGYTF.

This clone occurred a few times. The chain joins TRBV2 to TRBJ1-1; D unresolved. V was clipped by 8 bases and J by 6 bases, with 16 bases between them. Germline V gives CDR1 SNHLY, CDR2 FYNNEI. This CDR3 region has 13 residues. In DNA, the CDR3 is TGTGCCAGCCTAAGCGCGGGTGTCGCTGAAGCTTTCTTT. Protein product: CASLSAGVAEAFF.

The rearrangement uses TRBV5-1 and TRBJ1-6; 9 positions agree with TRBD1. The CDR3 covers 14 residues. V gave up 4 bases and J gave up 8 bases; unmatched junction bases: 4. Germline values: CDR1 SGHRS, CDR2 YFSETQ. CDR3: CASSMGQGDSPLHF. As DNA, the CDR3 is TGCGCCAGCAGCATGGGACAGGGAGATTCACCCCTCCACTTT.

The rearrangement joins TRBV5-1 to TRBJ2-3, with D possibly being TRBD2 (6 bases). This CDR3 has 15 amino acids. Trimming left V 2 bases short and J 1 base short, with 11 bases between. CDR1 and CDR2 from the germline V gene are SGHRS and YFSETQ. This CDR3 is CASSFSGLGTDTQYF. The CDR3 coding sequence is TGCGCCAGCAGCTTTAGCGGTCTCGGCACAGATACGCAGTATTTT.

This chain links TRBV7-2 with TRBJ2-1; 16 bases agree with TRBD2. Germline values: CDR1 SGHTA, CDR2 FQGNSA. There are 17 residues in the CDR3. As DNA, the CDR3 is TGTGCAACCGCTTGGCTCGATGGGACTAGCGGGGGGGTTCTGCAGTTCTTC. Translated, it gives CATAWLDGTSGGVLQFF.

The genes are TRBV4-1 and TRBJ1-6; the match to TRBD1 covers 7 bases. Trimming took 3 bases from V and 9 from J; bases not matched to a gene: 11. CDR1 MGHRA and CDR2 YSYEKL come from the germline V gene. The CDR3 covers 16 residues. CDR3 sequence (DNA): TGCGCCAGCAGCCAGCCGGGACAGCGGTCGGGTTCACCCCTCCACTTT. Translating gives CASSQPGQRSGSPLHF.

The chain is built from TRBV19 and TRBJ2-2; 14 bases agree with TRBD2. V lost 6 bases, J lost 3 bases, and 15 bases stayed unmatched. This CDR3 region has 20 residues. CDR1 is LNHDA and CDR2 is SQIVND in the germline V gene (reference sequence). CDR3 sequence: CASSRRAVTSGGVDTGELFF. CDR3 coding DNA: TGTGCCAGTAGCCGACGGGCTGTGACTAGCGGGGGGGTGGACACCGGGGAGCTGTTTTTT. The full variable domain, completed using reference TRBV19 and TRBJ2-2, is DGGITQSPKYLFRKEGQNVTLSCEQNLNHDAMYWYRQDPGQGLRLIYYSQIVNDFQKGDIAEGYSVSREKKESFPLTVTSAQKNPTAFYLCASSRRAVTSGGVDTGELFFGEGSRLTVL.

On this clone: Within the sample, other DNA sequences also encode this same CDR3. The rearrangement uses TRBV19 and TRBJ1-5; D might be TRBD1 (6 bases). Germline CDR1 is LNHDA and CDR2 is SQIVND (reference sequence). With 3 bases removed from V and 0 bases from J, the gap between germline ends came to 9 bases. The CDR3 is 15 amino acids. CDR3 sequence reads: CASSIQGYSNQPQHF. Here the CDR3 DNA reads TGTGCCAGTAGTATTCAGGGGTATAGCAATCAGCCCCAGCATTTT.

The gene calls are TRBV5-1 and TRBJ1-4, with 8 bases lining up with TRBD1. V trimming: 0 bases; J trimming: 6 bases; junction bases outside the gene matches: 1. Germline lookup yields CDR1 SGHRS and CDR2 YFSETQ. This CDR3 is built from 14 residues. Here the CDR3 reads CASSLVQGDEKLFF. Here the CDR3 DNA reads TGCGCCAGCAGCTTGGTACAGGGGGATGAAAAACTGTTTTTT.

This chain connects TRBV7-2 to TRBJ1-3; D unclear. Trimming took 1 base from V and 0 from J, leaving 13 bases between them. The V gene's germline CDR1 is SGHTA and CDR2 FQGNSA. The CDR3 length is 17 residues. This CDR3 is CASSLDGRTVSGNTIYF. DNA for the CDR3: TGTGCCAGCAGCTTAGACGGGAGGACCGTCTCTGGAAACACCATATATTTT.

The rearrangement links TRBV10-3 to TRBJ1-3; D call uncertain. The CDR3 is 13 residues long. Looked up from germline, CDR1 is ENHRY and CDR2 is SYGVKD. The ends were cut back, 10 bases at V and 8 bases at J, with 18 bases in the middle. CDR3 amino acids: CATNPAGWDTIYF. DNA of the CDR3: TGTGCCACTAACCCGGCGGGGTGGGACACCATATATTTT.

The V and J genes are TRBV14 and TRBJ2-7; TRBD1 might be the D (6 bases). The CDR3 is made up of 12 amino acids. The V end was cut by 4 bases, the J end by 3 bases, with 7 bases between. CDR1 is SGHDN, CDR2 FVKESK, per germline. CDR3 amino acids: CASSLQGYEQYF. The CDR3, as DNA: TGTGCCAGCAGCCTACAGGGCTACGAGCAGTACTTC.